The entry below gives a single TCR beta chain sequence along with its context. As yet, its antigen is unknown. Germline is not matched at one junction end, which may reflect a read error. Despite likely unrecorded immune exposures, the donors were nominally healthy at the time of sampling. This sample stems from a study of cytomegalovirus exposure and HLA in healthy donors. This CDR3 has 16 amino acids. CDR1 and CDR2 from the germline V gene are SEHNR and FQNEAQ (reference sequence). Findings of the study overall: What was likely a sequencing artifact was a cluster of highly shared sequence variants.

The PCR ran on 60 Vbeta and 13 Jbeta primers. The assay was immunoSEQ multiplex PCR, and TCRdb's table has in-frame clones only and misses some. The repertoire has 150,000 to 200,000 clones, less than 80% of them found once; the top ten carry over 2.5%. The sequenced material came from PBMCs. The chain joins TRBV7-9 to TRBJ1-6; D is ambiguous. This clonotype originated in a man between 40 and 49 years old in good health and CMV-seronegative. The CDR3 region is CSSSHRRGSGETPLHF. The CDR3 region has the DNA TGTTCCAGCAGCCACCGGCGAGGGAGCGGTGAAACACCCCTCCACTTT.